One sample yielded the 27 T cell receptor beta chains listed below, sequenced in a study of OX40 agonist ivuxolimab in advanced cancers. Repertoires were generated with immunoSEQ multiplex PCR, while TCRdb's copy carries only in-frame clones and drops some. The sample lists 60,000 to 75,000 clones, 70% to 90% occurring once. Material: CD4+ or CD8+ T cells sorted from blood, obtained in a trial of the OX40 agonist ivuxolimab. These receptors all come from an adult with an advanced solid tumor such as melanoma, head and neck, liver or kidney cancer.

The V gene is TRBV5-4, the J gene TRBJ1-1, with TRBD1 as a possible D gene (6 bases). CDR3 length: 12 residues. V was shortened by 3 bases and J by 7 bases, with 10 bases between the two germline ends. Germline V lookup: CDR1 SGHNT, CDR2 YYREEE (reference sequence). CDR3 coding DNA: TGTGCCAGCAGCTCGGACAGACATGAAGCTTTCTTT. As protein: CASSSDRHEAFF.

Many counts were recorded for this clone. The CDR3 nucleotides read TGTGCCAGCGACAGGGAGAGGATCACCGGGGAGCTGTTTTTT. This encodes CASDRERITGELFF. V usage is TRBV6-1 and J usage is TRBJ2-2; 7 bases match TRBD1. This CDR3 spans 14 amino acids. With V trimmed by 8 bases and J by 4 bases, 7 bases remained unmatched. The germline V gene encodes CDR1 MNHNS and CDR2 SASEGT.

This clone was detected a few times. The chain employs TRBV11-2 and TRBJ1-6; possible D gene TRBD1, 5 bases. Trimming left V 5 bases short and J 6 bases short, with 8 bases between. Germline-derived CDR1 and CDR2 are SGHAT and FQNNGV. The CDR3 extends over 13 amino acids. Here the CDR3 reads CASSPQGNSPLHF. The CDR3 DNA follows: TGTGCCAGCAGCCCTCAGGGTAATTCACCCCTCCACTTT.

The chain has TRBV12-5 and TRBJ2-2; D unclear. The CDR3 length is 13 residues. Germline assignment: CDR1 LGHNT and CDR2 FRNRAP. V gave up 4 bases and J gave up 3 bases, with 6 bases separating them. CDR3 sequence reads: CASGWGDTGELFF. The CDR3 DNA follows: TGTGCTAGTGGTTGGGGTGACACCGGGGAGCTGTTTTTT.

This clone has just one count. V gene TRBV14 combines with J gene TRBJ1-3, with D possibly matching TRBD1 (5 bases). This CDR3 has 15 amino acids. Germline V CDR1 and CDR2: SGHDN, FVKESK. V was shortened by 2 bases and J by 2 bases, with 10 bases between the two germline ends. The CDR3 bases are TGTGCCAGCAGCCAACTCGGGGGAACTGGAAACACCATATATTTT. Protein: CASSQLGGTGNTIYF.

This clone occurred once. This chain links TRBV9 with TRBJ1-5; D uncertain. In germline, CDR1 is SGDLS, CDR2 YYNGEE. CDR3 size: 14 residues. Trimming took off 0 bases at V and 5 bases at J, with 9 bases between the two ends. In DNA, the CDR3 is TGTGCCAGCAGCGTAGCTGGGGTGGATCAGCCCCAGCATTTT. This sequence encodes CASSVAGVDQPQHF.

CDR3 region: CASSFEADTNEKLFF. The CDR3 region has the DNA TGTGCCAGCAGCTTCGAGGCGGATACTAATGAAAAACTGTTTTTT. The chain combines TRBV11-3 with TRBJ1-4; D call uncertain. The CDR3 is 15 amino acids. V was trimmed by 3 bases and J by 2 bases, leaving 10 bases between them. Germline V gives CDR1 SGHNT, CDR2 YENEEA.

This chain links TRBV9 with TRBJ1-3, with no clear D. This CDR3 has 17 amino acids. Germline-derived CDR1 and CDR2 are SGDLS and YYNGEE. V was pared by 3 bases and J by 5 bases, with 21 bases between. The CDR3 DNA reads TGTGCCAGCAGCGCTTCGATGAGCCCAAACCTCCGAAACACCATATATTTT. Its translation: CASSASMSPNLRNTIYF.

The CDR3 sequence: CASRDRAGTRIGYTF. The CDR3 DNA is TGTGCCAGTAGGGATCGGGCAGGGACCCGCATAGGCTACACCTTC. The chain uses TRBV19 and TRBJ1-2, with a possible D match to TRBD1 (5 bases). Germline lookup yields CDR1 LNHDA and CDR2 SQIVND (reference sequence). V lost 6 bases, J lost 8 bases, and 22 bases lay in between. The CDR3 consists of 15 residues.

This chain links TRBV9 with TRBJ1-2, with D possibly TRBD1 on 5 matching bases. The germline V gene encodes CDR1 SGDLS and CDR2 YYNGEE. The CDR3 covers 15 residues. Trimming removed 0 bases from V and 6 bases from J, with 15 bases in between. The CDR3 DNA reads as TGTGCCAGCAGCGTAGGGATGCAGGGCACGGATGGCTACACCTTC. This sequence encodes CASSVGMQGTDGYTF.

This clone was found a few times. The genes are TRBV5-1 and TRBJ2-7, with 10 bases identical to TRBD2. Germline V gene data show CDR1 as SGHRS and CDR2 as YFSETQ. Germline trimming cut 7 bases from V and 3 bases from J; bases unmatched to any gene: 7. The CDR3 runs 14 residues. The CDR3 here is CASRPVAGGYEQYF. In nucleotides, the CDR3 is TGCGCCAGCCGCCCCGTAGCGGGGGGCTACGAGCAGTACTTC.

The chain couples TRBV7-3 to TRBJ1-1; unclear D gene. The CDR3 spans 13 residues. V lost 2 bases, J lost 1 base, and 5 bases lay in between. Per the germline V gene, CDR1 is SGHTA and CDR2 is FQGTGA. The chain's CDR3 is CASSLEKNTEAFF. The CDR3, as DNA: TGTGCCAGCAGCTTAGAGAAGAACACTGAAGCTTTCTTT.

The CDR3 DNA sequence: TGTGCCAGCTCACTTCCGGGGACAGGGGGCCGGAGAGGCTCCTACAATGAGCAGTTCTTC. Its protein product is CASSLPGTGGRRGSYNEQFF. The chain recombines TRBV18 with TRBJ2-1, with 12 positions matching TRBD1. This CDR3 has 20 amino acids. V dropped 4 bases and J dropped 0; count of bases not matched to a gene: 13. CDR1 is KGHSH and CDR2 is LQKENI in the germline V gene.

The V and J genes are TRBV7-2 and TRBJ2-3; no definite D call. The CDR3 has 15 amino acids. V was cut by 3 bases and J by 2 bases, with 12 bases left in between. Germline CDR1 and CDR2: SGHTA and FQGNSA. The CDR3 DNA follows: TGTGCCAGCAGCTTCGGTCAGGCCAACACAGATACGCAGTATTTT. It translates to CASSFGQANTDTQYF.

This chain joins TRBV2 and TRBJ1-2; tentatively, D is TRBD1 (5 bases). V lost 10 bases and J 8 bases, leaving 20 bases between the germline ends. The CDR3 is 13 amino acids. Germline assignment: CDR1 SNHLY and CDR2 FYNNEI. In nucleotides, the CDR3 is TGTGCCACCGGGACCGGAGATTCGTGGGGCTACACCTTC. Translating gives CATGTGDSWGYTF.

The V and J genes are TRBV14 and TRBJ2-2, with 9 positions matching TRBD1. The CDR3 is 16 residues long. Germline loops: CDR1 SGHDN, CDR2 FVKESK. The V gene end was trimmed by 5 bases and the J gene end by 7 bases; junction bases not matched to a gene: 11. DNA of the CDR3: TGTGCCAGCAGCAAGCGTCCGGGACAGGGACTCGGGGAGCTGTTTTTT. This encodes CASSKRPGQGLGELFF. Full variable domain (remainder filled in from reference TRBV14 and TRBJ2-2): EAGVTQFPSHSVIEKGQTVTLRCDPISGHDNLYWYRRVMGKEIKFLLHFVKESKQDESGMPNNRFLAERTGGTYSTLKVQPAELEDSGVYFCASSKRPGQGLGELFFGEGSRLTVL.

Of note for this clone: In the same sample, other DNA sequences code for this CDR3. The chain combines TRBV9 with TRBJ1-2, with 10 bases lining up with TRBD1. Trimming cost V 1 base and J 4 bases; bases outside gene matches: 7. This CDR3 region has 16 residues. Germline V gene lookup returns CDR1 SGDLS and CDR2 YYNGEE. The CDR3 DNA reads TGTGCCAGCAGCGTATCGGCCGGGACAGGGGTCTATGGCTACACCTTC. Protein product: CASSVSAGTGVYGYTF.

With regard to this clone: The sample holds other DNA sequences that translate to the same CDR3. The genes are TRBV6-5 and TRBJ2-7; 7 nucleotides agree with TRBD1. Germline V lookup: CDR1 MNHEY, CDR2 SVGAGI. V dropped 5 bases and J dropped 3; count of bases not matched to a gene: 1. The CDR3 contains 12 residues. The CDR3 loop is CASSRDSYEQYF. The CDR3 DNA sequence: TGTGCCAGCAGTCGGGACAGCTACGAGCAGTACTTC.

CDR3 nucleotides: TGTGCCAGCAGCACTACTATATCCGCAGATACGCAGTATTTT. Amino acids: CASSTTISADTQYF. V gene TRBV2 combines with J gene TRBJ2-3; unclear D gene. Germline V CDR1 and CDR2: SNHLY, FYNNEI. This CDR3 is 14 amino acids long. Trimming removed 6 bases from V and 4 bases from J, with 14 bases in between.

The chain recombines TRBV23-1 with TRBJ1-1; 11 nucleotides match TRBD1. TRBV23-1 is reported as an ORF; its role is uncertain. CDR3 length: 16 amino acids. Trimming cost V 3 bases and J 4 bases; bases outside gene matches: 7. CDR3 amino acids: CASSQTPGQGGTEAFF. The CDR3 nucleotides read TGCGCCAGCAGTCAGACTCCGGGACAGGGGGGCACTGAAGCTTTCTTT.

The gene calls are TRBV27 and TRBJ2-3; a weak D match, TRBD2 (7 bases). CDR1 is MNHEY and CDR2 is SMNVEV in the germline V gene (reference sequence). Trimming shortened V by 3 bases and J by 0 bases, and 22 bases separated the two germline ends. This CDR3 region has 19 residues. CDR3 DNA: TGTGCCAGCAGTTTCAACGGGGGGAACAGGGCCTCTAGCACAGATACGCAGTATTTT. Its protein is CASSFNGGNRASSTDTQYF.

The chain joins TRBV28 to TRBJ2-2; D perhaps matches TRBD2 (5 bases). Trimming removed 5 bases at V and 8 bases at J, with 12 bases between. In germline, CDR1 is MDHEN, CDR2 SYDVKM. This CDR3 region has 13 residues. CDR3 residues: CASSKTGSGELFF. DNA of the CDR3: TGTGCCAGCAGTAAAACGGGATCGGGGGAGCTGTTTTTT. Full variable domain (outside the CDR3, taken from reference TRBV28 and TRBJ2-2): DVKVTQSSRYLVKRTGEKVFLECVQDMDHENMFWYRQDPGLGLRLIYFSYDVKMKEKGDIPEGYSVSREKKERFSLILESASTNQTSMYLCASSKTGSGELFFGEGSRLTVL.

CDR3 sequence reads: CASSWGRRYEQYF. The CDR3 nucleotides are TGTGCCAGCAGTTGGGGCAGGCGGTACGAGCAGTACTTC. This chain uses TRBV27 with TRBJ2-7; perhaps TRBD1 as D (5 bases). This CDR3 contains 13 residues. Germline CDR1 and CDR2: MNHEY and SMNVEV (reference sequence). Trimming took off 4 bases at V and 4 bases at J, with 11 bases between the two ends.

CDR3 protein: CATSLAGGTNYEQFF. CDR3 nucleotides: TGTGCCACTTCCCTAGCGGGAGGCACTAATTATGAGCAGTTCTTC. J is TRBJ2-1 and V is TRBV7-9, with 11 bases lining up with TRBD2. The CDR3 consists of 15 residues. Per germline, CDR1 SEHNR and CDR2 FQNEAQ (reference sequence). After removal of 10 bases from V and 8 bases from J, the junction contained 13 bases not matched to a gene.

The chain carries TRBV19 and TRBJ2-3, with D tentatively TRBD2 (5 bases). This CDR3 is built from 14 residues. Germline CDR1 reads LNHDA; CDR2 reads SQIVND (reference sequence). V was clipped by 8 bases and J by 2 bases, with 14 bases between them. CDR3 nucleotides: TGTGCCAGTTCTGCTGGACTGCTCACAGATACGCAGTATTTT. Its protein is CASSAGLLTDTQYF.

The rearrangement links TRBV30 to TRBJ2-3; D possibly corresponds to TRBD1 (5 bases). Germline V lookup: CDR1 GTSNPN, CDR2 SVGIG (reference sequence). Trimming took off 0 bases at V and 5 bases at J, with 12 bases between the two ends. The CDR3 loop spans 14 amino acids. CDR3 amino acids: CAWSVGAAGDTQYF. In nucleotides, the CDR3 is TGTGCCTGGAGTGTAGGGGCCGCTGGAGATACGCAGTATTTT.

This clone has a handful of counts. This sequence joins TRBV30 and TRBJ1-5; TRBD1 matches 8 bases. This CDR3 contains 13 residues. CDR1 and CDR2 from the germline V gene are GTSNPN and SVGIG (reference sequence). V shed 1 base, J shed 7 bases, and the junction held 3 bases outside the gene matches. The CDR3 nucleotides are TGTGCCTGGAGTGCGACAGGGGCCCAGCCCCAGCATTTT. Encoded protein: CAWSATGAQPQHF.